This TCR beta chain was sequenced in a study of blood T cell repertoires in COVID-19. Study in general: The study drew acute and convalescent COVID-19 samples from the United States, Italy and Spain. PBMCs, B-cell-depleted T cells, or T cells were the source of the cDNA or gDNA that made up the material.

In the authors' methods: Reference gene primer amplification gave estimated nucleated cell counts. Some clones are missing from TCRdb's copy, which holds only in-frame ones; the method was immunoSEQ multiplex PCR. V and J calls and clone size are those listed in that table; D and trimming were worked out from the DNA. The table includes under 20,000 clones, about 92% detected once. The CDR3 has 19 amino acids. V lost 4 bases, J lost 9 bases, and 20 bases stayed unmatched. Germline V gives CDR1 SGHDT, CDR2 YYEEEE. This sequence originates from a woman between 50 and 59 years old with active COVID-19. The sequenced sample consisted of peripheral blood. The chain has TRBV5-6 and TRBJ2-2, with 11 bases that match TRBD2. The DNA for the CDR3 is TGTGCCAGCAGCACCAGGACTAGCGGGTACGCCCTTGCGGGCCGGGAGCTGTTTTTT. This gives the protein CASSTRTSGYALAGRELFF.